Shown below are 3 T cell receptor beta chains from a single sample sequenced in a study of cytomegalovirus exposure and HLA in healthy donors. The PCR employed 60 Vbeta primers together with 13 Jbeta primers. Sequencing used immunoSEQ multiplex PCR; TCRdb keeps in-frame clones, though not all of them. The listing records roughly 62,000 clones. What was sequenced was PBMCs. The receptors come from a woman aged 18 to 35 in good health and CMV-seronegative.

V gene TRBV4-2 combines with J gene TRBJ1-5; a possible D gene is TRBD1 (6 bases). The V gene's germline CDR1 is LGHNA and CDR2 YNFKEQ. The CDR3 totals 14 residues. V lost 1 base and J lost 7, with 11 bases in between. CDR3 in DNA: TGTGCCAGCAGCCAAGGGGGGCATCGGCAGCCCCAGCATTTT. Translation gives CASSQGGHRQPQHF.

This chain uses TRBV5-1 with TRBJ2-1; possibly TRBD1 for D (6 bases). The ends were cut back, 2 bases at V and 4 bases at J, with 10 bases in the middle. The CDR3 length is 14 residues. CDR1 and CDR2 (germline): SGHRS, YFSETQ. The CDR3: CASSFNQGYNEQFF. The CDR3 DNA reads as TGCGCCAGCAGCTTTAACCAGGGGTACAATGAGCAGTTCTTC.

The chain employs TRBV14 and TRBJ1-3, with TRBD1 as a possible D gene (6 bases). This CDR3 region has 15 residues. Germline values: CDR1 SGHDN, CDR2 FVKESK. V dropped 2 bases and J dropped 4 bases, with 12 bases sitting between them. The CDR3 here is CASSQSPGDGNTIYF. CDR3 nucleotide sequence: TGTGCCAGCAGCCAATCTCCAGGGGACGGAAACACCATATATTTT.